The clone carrying this TCR beta chain was seen a few times. Per germline, CDR1 MNHEY and CDR2 SVGEGT. There are 16 residues in the CDR3. The ends lost 2 bases at V and 3 bases at J; junction bases unmatched: 7. The sample originates from a study of T cells of healthy individuals. MiXCR, applied by TCRdb to the 5' RACE reads, yields one record per CDR3 protein. The profile shows 65,000 to 90,000 distinct CDR3 sequences, 5% of them singletons. This sequence was found in a female donor in good health. J is TRBJ2-7 and V is TRBV6-2 or TRBV6-3, with 10 bases aligning to TRBD2. CDR3 residues: CASSYQLAGRNYEQYF. CDR3 nucleotides: TGTGCCAGCAGTTACCAACTAGCGGGAAGAAACTACGAGCAGTACTTC.